This T cell receptor beta chain stems from a study of cytomegalovirus exposure and HLA in healthy donors. Study as a whole: Drawn from HLA-typed donors, about 85 million unique TCRs were held in an early data release. General observations from the study: Specificity for CMV antigens was confirmed in vitro for a few of the CMV-associated chains.

Germline V gives CDR1 SGHTA, CDR2 FQGNSA. This CDR3 is 14 amino acids long. The J segment lost 2 bases and the V segment lost 5 bases, leaving 2 bases of the junction unmatched. It was with 60 Vbeta and 13 Jbeta primers that the PCR ran. The data were produced by immunoSEQ multiplex PCR, yet TCRdb's version contains in-frame clones alone and is incomplete. The sample includes fewer than 85,000 clones, 80% to 90% seen only once; the top ten take approximately 17%. Regarding this clone: Antigen: not known.

Sequencing used PBMCs. The source is a man in his 70s in good health and CMV-seropositive. This chain links TRBV7-2 with TRBJ2-7, with 11 bases matching TRBD1. CDR3 DNA: TGTGCCAGCAGCCTGGGACAGGGGGCCTACGAGCAGTACTTC. Amino acid sequence: CASSLGQGAYEQYF.